This is a list of T cell receptor beta chains from one sample in a study of T cell responses to AZD1222 COVID-19 vaccine. Clones were read by immunoSEQ multiplex PCR, and TCRdb kept only the in-frame ones, dropping some. The repertoire holds 150,000 to 200,000 clones, approximately 90% seen once, with 1% to 1.5% in the top ten. The specimen comprised peripheral blood, sampled 28 days after the second AZD1222 dose. Every receptor here comes from an adult who received the AZD1222 COVID-19 vaccine. Each CDR3 is given with its conserved first and last residue. D genes are given only for firm matches.

D	V	J	DNA	CDR3
TRBD2	TRBV3-1/TRBV3-2	TRBJ2-7	TGTGCCAGCAGCCAAGGGACTAGCGGGAGGGGCTCCTACGAGCAGTACTTC	CASSQGTSGRGSYEQYF
TRBD1	TRBV6-1	TRBJ2-7	TGTGCCAGCAGTGAAGATTGGACAGGGGCGCAAGAGCAGTACTTC	CASSEDWTGAQEQYF
.	TRBV27	TRBJ2-5	TGTGCCAGCAGTTCAACTATCGGGGGCCCCCTTTCAGAGACCCAGTACTTC	CASSSTIGGPLSETQYF
TRBD1	TRBV7-9	TRBJ1-1	TGTGCCAGCAGCCCATTAGACAGGGGGATTTGGAACACTGAAGCTTTCTTT	CASSPLDRGIWNTEAFF
TRBD1	TRBV6-4	TRBJ1-1	TGTGCCAGCAGTCCCGGGACAGGCGAATCAGCTGAAGCTTTCTTT	CASSPGTGESAEAFF
.	TRBV7-3	TRBJ1-1	TGTGCCAGCAGCCAAGGGACACCCGGGGTTGAAGCTTTCTTT	CASSQGTPGVEAFF
.	TRBV19	TRBJ1-2	TGTGCCAGTAGTGGAGAGGTGTATGGCTACACCTTC	CASSGEVYGYTF
.	TRBV25-1	TRBJ1-5	TGTGCCAGCAGTGGAGGGGCCGGCAATCAGCCCCAGCATTTT	CASSGGAGNQPQHF
.	TRBV4-1	TRBJ2-7	TGCGCCAGCAGCCAACTGAAGGGGGGACCCTACGAGCAGTACTTC	CASSQLKGGPYEQYF
.	TRBV28	TRBJ1-6	TGTGCCTTGCAAAAAGGGGGTTATAATTCACCCCTCCACTTT	CALQKGGYNSPLHF
TRBD1	TRBV5-1	TRBJ2-7	TGCGCCAGCAGCTTGAGGGACAGGGGCACCTACGAGCAGTACTTC	CASSLRDRGTYEQYF
.	TRBV19	TRBJ1-1	TGTGCCAGTATCCCCTCGGGGCGGACTGAAGCTTTCTTT	CASIPSGRTEAFF
.	TRBV4-1	TRBJ2-3	TGCGCCAGCAGCCAAGCCCAGACAGATACGCAGTATTTT	CASSQAQTDTQYF
.	TRBV4-3	TRBJ2-5	TGCGCCAGCAGCCAAGATCGGACCCGGCCAGAGACCCAGTACTTC	CASSQDRTRPETQYF
TRBD1	TRBV4-3	TRBJ2-5	TGCGCCAGCAGCCAACGTCAGGGGGAAGGGACCCAGTACTTC	CASSQRQGEGTQYF